The next 2 T cell receptor beta chains were all read from a single sample in a study of T-cell reconstitution after alpha-beta-depleted transplantation in children. Molecular barcoding with unique molecular identifiers was used for the TCRbeta library. A single record per CDR3 protein comes from TCRdb applying MiXCR to the PCR reads. This repertoire shows 600,000 to 700,000 distinct CDR3 sequences, around 12% found once; its top ten account for about 0.77%. The sample in question was PBMCs, obtained before TCRalphabeta/CD19-depleted stem cell transplant. The source of these receptors is a girl aged 2 to 9 with congenital amegakaryocytic thrombocytopenia, due to receive a stem cell transplant.

This clonotype showed up many times. This chain links TRBV12-3 or TRBV12-4 with TRBJ2-1; 9 bases map to TRBD1. The CDR3 is made up of 16 amino acids. The V and J ends lost 4 bases and 3 bases, in that order; junction bases with no gene match: 7. The CDR3 protein is CASSYAGTGFYNEQFF. CDR3 sequence (DNA): TGTGCCAGCAGTTATGCTGGGACAGGGTTCTACAATGAGCAGTTCTTC.

This clonotype appeared many times. This chain uses TRBV28 with TRBJ2-3, with D unresolved. Trimming pared 4 bases from V and 0 bases from J, leaving 11 bases between. CDR1 is MDHEN and CDR2 is SYDVKM in the germline V gene. The CDR3 length is 15 residues. Here the CDR3 reads CASSSAVSSTDTQYF. The CDR3 region has the DNA TGTGCCAGCAGTTCAGCTGTATCTAGCACAGATACGCAGTATTTT. Complete variable domain (other parts from reference TRBV28 and TRBJ2-3): DVKVTQSSRYLVKRTGEKVFLECVQDMDHENMFWYRQDPGLGLRLIYFSYDVKMKEKGDIPEGYSVSREKKERFSLILESASTNQTSMYLCASSSAVSSTDTQYFGPGTRLTVL.